Listed below are T cell receptor beta chains from one sample, sequenced in a study of shared T cell receptors in the human thymus. Sequencing used immunoSEQ multiplex PCR; TCRdb keeps in-frame clones, though not all of them. The table shows hundreds of thousands of clones, with 88% occurring only once. The sample also formed part of further work on human thymus T cells.

Sequencing was performed on thymocytes. The receptor source for this set is a boy in the first two years of life with a congenital heart defect. The conserved cysteine and the conserved F or W are not part of the CDR3 here.

V: TRBV7-6; CDR3: ASSLGVSSDHNEQF
V: TRBV10-1; CDR3: ASGQGNEQY
V: TRBV6-5; CDR3: ASSYQGSPYNEQF
V: TRBV5-5; CDR3: ASTHLDGGQYGYT
V: TRBV15; CDR3: ATSRDWGPGTSRERGGEQY
V: TRBV4-1; CDR3: ASSQDGDTIY
V: TRBV28; CDR3: ASSFPQGGLPEAF
V: TRBV2; CDR3: ASSEVSGWASDQETQY
V: TRBV7-9; CDR3: ASSLRGICYGYT
V: TRBV30; CDR3: AWRRTGDTYEQY
V: TRBV5-8; CDR3: ASSFVGRAAYEQY
V: TRBV29-1; CDR3: SVEEGEGLAGDKF